The 8 T cell receptor beta chains below were found in one sample sequenced in a study of blood T cell repertoires in COVID-19. The repertoire was sequenced with immunoSEQ multiplex PCR; TCRdb's copy has only in-frame clones and lacks some. Of about 14,000 clones detected, 70% to 85% appear once; the ten largest clones hold approximately 25%. The sample comprised peripheral blood. The origin of the receptors is a woman aged 50 to 60 with active or convalescent COVID-19.

This rearrangement joins TRBV4-1 to TRBJ1-6; no firm D call. The germline gives CDR1 MGHRA, CDR2 YSYEKL. V lost 0 bases, J lost 10 bases, and 13 bases lay in between. CDR3 length equals 15 residues. The DNA of the CDR3 is TGCGCCAGCAGCCAAGATGTCCGGGAATACTCACCCCTCCACTTT. Encoded protein: CASSQDVREYSPLHF.

J is TRBJ1-1 and V is TRBV6-1, with TRBD1 as a possible D gene (5 bases). From germline, CDR1 is MNHNS and CDR2 SASEGT. The CDR3 extends over 14 amino acids. V lost 1 base and J 4 bases, leaving 10 bases between the germline ends. The CDR3: CASSEELGRTEAFF. The DNA of the CDR3 is TGTGCCAGCAGTGAAGAACTGGGGCGCACTGAAGCTTTCTTT.

This sequence joins TRBV28 and TRBJ1-5; unclear D gene. This CDR3 has 14 residues. The germline V gene encodes CDR1 MDHEN and CDR2 SYDVKM. V was cut by 3 bases and J by 0 bases, with 6 bases left in between. This CDR3 is CASSFRLSNQPQHF. Written as DNA, the CDR3 is TGTGCCAGCAGTTTCCGACTTAGCAATCAGCCCCAGCATTTT.

This rearrangement joins TRBV7-8 to TRBJ2-1, with unresolved D. CDR3 length equals 15 residues. The germline V gene encodes CDR1 SGHVS and CDR2 FQNEAQ. V was clipped by 5 bases and J by 5 bases, with 16 bases between them. In DNA, the CDR3 is TGTGCCAGCAGCCCTCGTTTGCCTCCAGACAATGAGCAGTTCTTC. Translated: CASSPRLPPDNEQFF.

This clone was detected once. This chain joins TRBV19 and TRBJ1-2, with 7 bases identical to TRBD1. The CDR3 covers 14 residues. Germline CDR1 and CDR2: LNHDA and SQIVND (reference sequence). V was pared by 8 bases and J by 8 bases, with 14 bases of the junction left unmatched. In DNA form, the CDR3 reads TGTGCCAGTTTGGGCCGGACAGGCGTGGAGGGCTACACCTTC. Protein product: CASLGRTGVEGYTF.

The rearrangement joins TRBV2 to TRBJ2-1; 11 positions match TRBD1. CDR1 and CDR2 (germline): SNHLY, FYNNEI. This CDR3 region has 14 residues. V dropped 6 bases and J dropped 6; count of bases not matched to a gene: 4. The CDR3: CASSGTGGGNEQFF. CDR3 bases: TGTGCCAGCAGCGGGACAGGGGGTGGCAATGAGCAGTTCTTC.

The chain couples TRBV4-1 to TRBJ2-5; 8 bases fit TRBD2. The CDR3 runs 14 residues. V lost 6 bases to trimming and J lost 1 base; unmatched junction nucleotides: 4. Germline CDR1 is MGHRA and CDR2 is YSYEKL. CDR3 sequence (DNA): TGCGCCAGCAGACTCAGCGGGGGCCAAGAGACCCAGTACTTC. Protein sequence: CASRLSGGQETQYF.

The chain joins TRBV28 to TRBJ2-7, with 10 bases aligning to TRBD1. Unmatched junction bases numbered 8, after V lost 3 bases and J lost 3 bases. The CDR3 loop spans 16 amino acids. The germline V gene encodes CDR1 MDHEN and CDR2 SYDVKM. The CDR3 sequence: CASSFPRGQGNYEQYF. The CDR3 DNA is TGTGCCAGCAGTTTCCCCCGGGGACAGGGGAACTACGAGCAGTACTTC.